This T cell receptor (beta chain) originates from a study of T-cell memory formation after mild COVID-19. For the study at large: Across donors, TCR clusters were largely donor specific.

General study findings and limits: Among clones contracting day 15 to 85, CD4/CD8 was balanced, whereas later expanders leaned CD4+.

As regards this clonotype: What it recognizes is unknown.

cDNA libraries for TCR alpha and TCR beta, carrying sample barcodes and UMIs, came from 5'RACE with constant-segment primers. TCRdb redid the calling of the 5' RACE reads with MiXCR, one entry per CDR3 protein. Of 84,000 or so distinct CDR3 sequences listed, 14% are singletons. The CDR3 is made up of 18 amino acids. After removal of 6 bases from V and 7 bases from J, the junction contained 16 bases not matched to a gene. The sample taken for sequencing was PBMCs or a T cell subset sorted from them (not recorded which). The chain couples TRBV12-3 or TRBV12-4 to TRBJ2-1, with 12 nucleotides matching TRBD2. The receptor's source is an adult woman who had mild COVID-19 (a few samples of this study predate the infection). Cell type and time point are not known. The CDR3 sequence is CASRHPMVASGRVNEQFF. The CDR3 DNA reads as TGTGCCAGCAGACATCCAATGGTGGCTAGCGGGAGGGTAAATGAGCAGTTCTTC.